These T cell receptor beta chains were read from a single sample in a study of regulatory T cells in long-lasting Graves disease. MiXCR, run by TCRdb on the multiplex PCR reads, gives a single entry per CDR3 protein. The data show about 370,000 distinct CDR3 sequences, roughly 16% seen once. The sample in question was peripheral blood mononuclear cells (PBMCs), obtained at new diagnosis, from a patient treated with antithyroid drugs. These TCRs come from a female donor with Graves disease. CDR3s include the opening cysteine and the closing phenylalanine or tryptophan.

>TRBV20-1|TRBJ1-1
CSALTGGTEAFF
>TRBV18|TRBJ2-7
CASSPGRGAEQYF
>TRBV28|TRBJ2-7
CASRPQQGGEQYF
>TRBV5-1|TRBJ2-3
CASRLYLGSPDTQYF
>TRBV20-1|TRBJ1-2
CSAPTGYGYTF
>TRBV20-1|TRBJ2-1
CSATRGVNEQFF
>TRBV27|TRBJ2-1
CASSLGAGEEFF
>TRBV29-1|TRBJ2-7
CSVRPGVMSYEQYF
>TRBV28|TRBJ2-1
CASSLTAGTNEQFF
>TRBV4-1|TRBJ2-7
CASSQDRDRTYEQYF
>TRBV2|TRBJ2-7
CASSDKLAMSYEQYF